Listed below are T cell receptor beta chains from one sample, sequenced in a study of T cell responses to AZD1222 COVID-19 vaccine. Profiled with immunoSEQ multiplex PCR; TCRdb holds only in-frame clones, not every one. This table has roughly 54,000 clones, 89% appearing once. The material sequenced was peripheral blood, taken 28 days after the second AZD1222 dose. Every receptor here comes from an adult who received the AZD1222 COVID-19 vaccine. Each CDR3 is given with its conserved first and last residue. A D gene is named only where the DNA matches it firmly.

- | TRBV2 | CASSDDGANTGELFF
- | TRBV11-2 | CASSLGDPGGKLFF
TRBD2 | TRBV6-5 | CASSIAGDREQYF
- | TRBV7-3 | CASSHSGGGTYNEQFF
TRBD2 | TRBV29-1 | CSVGASGTDTQYF
- | TRBV5-8 | CASSLAAALYNEQFF
- | TRBV5-6 | CASSRGQVNQPQHF
- | TRBV30 | CAWKGVRAGNTIYF
TRBD1 | TRBV19 | CASSSVTGGHGYTF
TRBD1 | TRBV2 | CASRPQGGNEKLFF
- | TRBV5-4 | CASSVNRGGIAKNIQYF
- | TRBV9 | CASSVRSGPYEQYF
- | TRBV14 | CASSHARGSGYTF
- | TRBV12-3/TRBV12-4 | CASSIGTVYGYTF
TRBD1 | TRBV5-6 | CASTWWGQGNEKLFF
TRBD2 | TRBV24-1 | CATSDTTSGGAYNEQFF
- | TRBV5-4 | CASSFKPTGFADTQYF
TRBD1 | TRBV7-2 | CASRTTGVRMNTEAFF
TRBD1 | TRBV4-3 | CASSHLAGTGGHEQYF
TRBD2 | TRBV5-3 | CARSLVRTSGEGTDTQYF
- | TRBV29-1 | CSVEASTTGELFF
TRBD2 | TRBV14 | CASSAGLAGGGIQYF
- | TRBV30 | CAWSGRGSGRAFF
- | TRBV30 | CAWTPGQNYGYTF
TRBD2 | TRBV11-2 | CASSALAGGNEQFF
TRBD2 | TRBV27 | CASAALAGEQFF
TRBD1 | TRBV6-5 | CASSLRGPNTEAFF
- | TRBV6-5 | CACSIGSSTDTQYF
- | TRBV30 | CAWKDSLSSPLHF